Presented here are 10 T cell receptor beta chains from one specimen sequenced in a study of blood T cell repertoires in COVID-19 (TCRdb year 2020). The receptor library was made with the immunoSEQ multiplex PCR assay. This immuneACCESS table, as held by TCRdb, lists in-frame sequences with V and J called but not all clones. Of the missing ones, under half trace to an unresolved V gene in checked studies; the others have no known cause. The sample table records 210,000 or so clones; more than 80% of these occur just once. Approximately 2% of the sample lies in the top ten. The specimen was PBMCs or T cells enriched from blood (not recorded which). Source of these receptors: a man aged 55-75 years who had recovered from COVID-19.

The chain combines TRBV18 with TRBJ2-2; D might be TRBD1 (6 bases). CDR1 and CDR2 from the germline V gene are KGHSH and LQKENI. This CDR3 contains 16 residues. V gave up 4 bases and J gave up 0 bases, with 12 bases separating them. For the CDR3, the DNA is TGTGCCAGCTCACTTGCGGACAGAGCGAACACCGGGGAGCTGTTTTTT. As protein: CASSLADRANTGELFF.

This clone has a single count. The chain links TRBV7-9 to TRBJ1-2; D is undetermined. Germline V CDR1 and CDR2: SEHNR, FQNEAQ (reference sequence). There are 16 residues in the CDR3. Trimming stripped 6 bases from V and 1 base from J, with 18 bases between. CDR3 amino acids: CASSHDWARDNYGYTF. CDR3 DNA sequence: TGTGCCAGCAGTCACGACTGGGCACGGGATAACTATGGCTACACCTTC.

The gene calls are TRBV11-3 and TRBJ2-3; maybe TRBD1 (5 bases). Germline V gives CDR1 SGHNT, CDR2 YENEEA. The CDR3 consists of 13 residues. V was trimmed by 5 bases and J by 5 bases, leaving 11 bases between them. The CDR3 spells CASSNVRGDTQYF. The DNA of the CDR3 is TGTGCCAGCAGCAATGTAAGGGGAGATACGCAGTATTTT.

J is TRBJ1-5 and V is TRBV28, with D possibly matching TRBD1 (5 bases). The CDR3 runs to 15 residues. Germline V gene data show CDR1 as MDHEN and CDR2 as SYDVKM. The germline V and J ends were trimmed by 6 bases and 4 bases, with 16 bases remaining between them. CDR3 sequence: CASSPDTEANQPQHF. CDR3 bases: TGTGCCAGCAGCCCGGACACCGAGGCTAATCAGCCCCAGCATTTT.

V is TRBV7-2 and J is TRBJ2-7, with no clear D. Germline V gives CDR1 SGHTA, CDR2 FQGNSA. V lost 1 base to trimming and J lost 1 base, with 11 bases between them. This CDR3 spans 15 amino acids. CDR3 DNA: TGTGCCAGCAGCTTAGGGCAGAAGAATTCCTACGAGCAGTACTTC. It translates to CASSLGQKNSYEQYF.

This clone was detected only a few times. The chain has TRBV5-4 and TRBJ2-7, with D perhaps matching TRBD1 (5 bases). Trimming shortened V by 0 bases and J by 1 base, and 17 bases separated the two germline ends. CDR3 size: 17 residues. Germline CDR1 SGHNT, CDR2 YYREEE (reference sequence). CDR3 protein: CASSLGATGRISYEQYF. CDR3 DNA: TGTGCCAGCAGCTTGGGAGCAACAGGACGAATTTCCTACGAGCAGTACTTC.

V and J are TRBV6-5 and TRBJ2-7; weak D call: TRBD1 (6 bases). The germline V and J ends were trimmed by 6 bases and 4 bases, with 13 bases remaining between them. Germline lookup yields CDR1 MNHEY and CDR2 SVGAGI. The length of the CDR3 is 13 residues. The CDR3 loop is CASSDQGWYEQYF. In DNA, the CDR3 is TGTGCCAGCAGCGACCAGGGGTGGTACGAGCAGTACTTC.

The V gene is TRBV5-6, the J gene TRBJ1-1; possible D gene TRBD1, 5 bases. Trimming cost V 4 bases and J 1 base, with 14 bases left between them. From germline, CDR1 is SGHDT and CDR2 YYEEEE. CDR3 length: 15 residues. The DNA of the CDR3 is TGTGCCAGCAGCCGGGCGGGACTGCGGAACACTGAAGCTTTCTTT. This gives the protein CASSRAGLRNTEAFF. The whole variable domain, remainder taken from reference TRBV5-6 and TRBJ1-1, is DAGVTQSPTHLIKTRGQQVTLRCSPKSGHDTVSWYQQALGQGPQFIFQYYEEEERQRGNFPDRFSGHQFPNYSSELNVNALLLGDSALYLCASSRAGLRNTEAFFGQGTRLTVV.

V usage is TRBV4-2 and J usage is TRBJ2-1; TRBD1 agrees at 11 bases. V lost 5 bases, J lost 6 bases, and 6 bases stayed unmatched. Germline-derived CDR1 and CDR2 are LGHNA and YNFKEQ. The CDR3 length is 15 residues. DNA for the CDR3: TGTGCCAGCAGCTACCGGGACAGGGGGACCAATGAGCAGTTCTTC. This codes for CASSYRDRGTNEQFF.

V is TRBV7-2 and J is TRBJ2-5; 7 nucleotides line up with TRBD2. Per the germline V gene, CDR1 is SGHTA and CDR2 is FQGNSA. V shed 4 bases and J 2 bases; nucleotides not matched to a gene: 7. This CDR3 has 15 amino acids. CDR3 DNA: TGTGCCAGCAGCTCTCGATCAGCGGGGCAAGAGACCCAGTACTTC. This gives the protein CASSSRSAGQETQYF.